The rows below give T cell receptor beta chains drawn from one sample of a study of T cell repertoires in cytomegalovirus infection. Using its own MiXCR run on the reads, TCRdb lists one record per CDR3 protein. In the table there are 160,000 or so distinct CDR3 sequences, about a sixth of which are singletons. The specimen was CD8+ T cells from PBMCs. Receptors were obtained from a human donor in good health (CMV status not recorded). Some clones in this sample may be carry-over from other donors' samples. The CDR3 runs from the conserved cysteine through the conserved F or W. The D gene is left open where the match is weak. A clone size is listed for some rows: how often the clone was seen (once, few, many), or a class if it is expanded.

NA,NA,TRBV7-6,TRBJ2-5,CASTIKSSIRGEETQYF,TGTGCCAGCACCATAAAGTCAAGTATAAGAGGAGAAGAGACCCAGTACTTC
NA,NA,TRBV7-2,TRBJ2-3,CASSLDVTSRDFSTDTQYF,TGTGCCAGCAGCTTAGACGTCACTAGCCGGGATTTTAGCACAGATACGCAGTATTTT
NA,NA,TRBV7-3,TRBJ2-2,CASSPSNTGELFF,TGTGCCAGCAGCCCCTCGAACACCGGGGAGCTGTTTTTT
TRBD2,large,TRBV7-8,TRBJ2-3,CASATGRADTQYF,TGTGCCAGCGCGACCGGGAGGGCAGATACGCAGTATTTT
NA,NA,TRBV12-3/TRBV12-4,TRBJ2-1,CASTDHYNEQFF,TGTGCCAGCACCGACCACTACAATGAGCAGTTCTTC
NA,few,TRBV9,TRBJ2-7,CASSVEGTQIYEQYF,TGTGCCAGCAGCGTAGAAGGGACTCAGATCTACGAGCAGTACTTC
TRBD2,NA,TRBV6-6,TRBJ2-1,CVSSSPTSGTGYSYNEQFF,TGTGTCAGCAGTTCCCCGACTAGCGGGACGGGATACTCCTACAATGAGCAGTTCTTC
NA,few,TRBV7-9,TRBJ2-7,CASSLASFYEQYF,TGTGCCAGCAGCTTAGCGTCGTTCTACGAGCAGTACTTC
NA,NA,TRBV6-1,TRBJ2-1,CASSEWGNNEQFF,TGTGCCAGCAGTGAATGGGGTAACAATGAGCAGTTCTTC
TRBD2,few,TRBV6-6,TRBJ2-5,CASSYSSSGGETQYF,TGTGCCAGCAGTTACTCGAGTAGCGGGGGCGAGACCCAGTACTTC
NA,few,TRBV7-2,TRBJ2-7,CASSLARGPRREQYF,TGTGCCAGCAGCTTAGCGCGGGGGCCACGTAGGGAGCAGTACTTC
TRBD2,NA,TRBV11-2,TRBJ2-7,CASSFVPGTSRSCEQYF,TGTGCCAGCAGCTTCGTCCCCGGGACTAGCAGGAGCTGCGAGCAGTACTTC
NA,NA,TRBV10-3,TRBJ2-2,CAISELGNTGELFF,TGTGCCATCAGTGAGCTGGGGAACACCGGGGAGCTGTTTTTT
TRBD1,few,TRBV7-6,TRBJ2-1,CASSIGTGALNEQFF,TGTGCCAGCAGCATCGGGACAGGGGCCCTCAATGAGCAGTTCTTC
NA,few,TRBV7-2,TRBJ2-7,CASSLAYSMYEQYF,TGTGCCAGCAGCTTAGCGTACTCCATGTACGAGCAGTACTTC
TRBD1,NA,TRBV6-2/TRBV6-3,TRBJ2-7,CASSGDRTGWYEQYF,TGTGCCAGCAGTGGGGACCGGACAGGGTGGTACGAGCAGTACTTC
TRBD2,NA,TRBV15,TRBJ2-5,CATSTLAGQETQYF,TGTGCCACCAGCACACTAGCGGGGCAAGAGACCCAGTACTTC
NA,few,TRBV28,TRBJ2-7,CASSLFAVSRYEQYF,TGTGCCAGCAGTTTATTTGCAGTGAGTCGGTACGAGCAGTACTTC
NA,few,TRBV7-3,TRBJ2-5,CASSSSTSQETQYF,TGTGCCAGCAGCTCGTCGACTAGCCAAGAGACCCAGTACTTC